The entry that follows covers one T cell receptor beta chain sequence. Its antigen is unidentified. TCRdb keeps only in-frame clones here, not all; method: immunoSEQ multiplex PCR. The sample lists roughly 2,000,000 clones; approximately 92% were seen once. The record originates from a study of shared clonotypes between healthy human individuals. Study results and caveats: When naive CD4 clonotypes were compared across a handful of donors, about 4.9% were shared.

Germline V lookup: CDR1 SNHLY, CDR2 FYNNEI. The CDR3 extends over 14 amino acids. The V and J ends lost 5 bases and 5 bases respectively, with 13 bases between them. Positive CCR7 selection of CD45RO-negative cells yielded the naive CD8 cells, and terminally differentiated effector memory CD45RA+ cells were excluded. Sequenced input: naive CD8+ T cells from PBMCs. This receptor was obtained from a man younger than 30 in good health. Some clones in this sample may be carry-over from other donors' samples. The J gene is TRBJ1-5, the V gene TRBV2, with D possibly matching TRBD1 (6 bases). CDR3 in amino acids: CASSSRGEDQPQHF. The CDR3 DNA is TGTGCCAGCAGTTCAAGGGGGGAGGATCAGCCCCAGCATTTT. Full variable domain (missing parts from reference TRBV2 and TRBJ1-5): EPEVTQTPSHQVTQMGQEVILRCVPISNHLYFYWYRQILGQKVEFLVSFYNNEISEKSEIFDDQFSVERPDGSNFTLKIRSTKLEDSAMYFCASSSRGEDQPQHFGDGTRLSIL.